A selection of T cell receptor beta chains follows, all from one sample in a study of T-cell memory formation after mild COVID-19. Via MiXCR, TCRdb re-called the 5' RACE reads, giving one row per CDR3 protein. This sample has about 350,000 distinct CDR3 sequences, with approximately 15% found just once. The sequenced material came from PBMCs or a T cell subset sorted from them (not recorded which). The receptors stem from a man younger than 35 who had mild COVID-19 (a few samples of this study predate the infection). Cell type and time point are not known. The CDR3 runs from the conserved cysteine through the conserved F or W. A D gene is named only where the DNA matches it firmly. Clone size appears in some rows only: once, few, many, or a class for an expanded clone.

d_gene: .
abundance: few
v_gene: TRBV20-1
j_gene: TRBJ2-2
CDR3nt: TGCAGTGCTAGGGGACTCTCGAGTACCGGGGAGCTGTTTTTT
CDR3aa: CSARGLSSTGELFF

d_gene: .
abundance: .
v_gene: TRBV5-1
j_gene: TRBJ2-5
CDR3nt: TGCGCCAGCAGCTTGGAATTCTCCGGGGCGGCACAGACCCAGTACTTC
CDR3aa: CASSLEFSGAAQTQYF

d_gene: TRBD1
abundance: .
v_gene: TRBV4-3
j_gene: TRBJ2-7
CDR3nt: TGCGCCAGCAGCCAGGAGTATTACAGGGGCCCAGAATCGAGCTCCTACGAGCAGTACTTC
CDR3aa: CASSQEYYRGPESSSYEQYF

d_gene: .
abundance: few
v_gene: TRBV5-1
j_gene: TRBJ1-3
CDR3nt: TGCGCCAGCAGCTTGTTTCAGGCCAGCTCTGGAAACACCATATATTTT
CDR3aa: CASSLFQASSGNTIYF

d_gene: .
abundance: few
v_gene: TRBV6-2/TRBV6-3
j_gene: TRBJ1-2
CDR3nt: TGTGCCAGCAGTTACTCGGCGATCTATGGCTACACCTTC
CDR3aa: CASSYSAIYGYTF

d_gene: .
abundance: few
v_gene: TRBV4-3
j_gene: TRBJ2-2
CDR3nt: TGCGCCAGCAGCCAAACCCTCAGACAGCTGGGGAACACCGGGGAGCTGTTTTTT
CDR3aa: CASSQTLRQLGNTGELFF

d_gene: .
abundance: .
v_gene: TRBV20-1
j_gene: TRBJ2-3
CDR3nt: TGCAGTGCTAGAGATCGGACTGGGGCCTTTGGCACAGATACGCAGTATTTT
CDR3aa: CSARDRTGAFGTDTQYF

d_gene: .
abundance: .
v_gene: TRBV7-8
j_gene: TRBJ2-4
CDR3nt: TGTGCCAGCAGCTTAGAAGCAGGGGGGGTACTAAACATTCAGTACTTC
CDR3aa: CASSLEAGGVLNIQYF

d_gene: .
abundance: many
v_gene: TRBV30
j_gene: TRBJ1-2
CDR3nt: TGTGCCTGGAGTGTGGAAGCTAACTATGGCTACACCTTC
CDR3aa: CAWSVEANYGYTF

d_gene: TRBD1
abundance: .
v_gene: TRBV6-5
j_gene: TRBJ1-2
CDR3nt: TGTGCCAGCAGTTACGAGGGGGCGACGGGTGGCTACACCTTC
CDR3aa: CASSYEGATGGYTF

d_gene: .
abundance: few
v_gene: TRBV10-3
j_gene: TRBJ2-7
CDR3nt: TGTGCCATCAGTGAAGAGACAGAGTACGAGCAGTACTTC
CDR3aa: CAISEETEYEQYF

d_gene: TRBD1
abundance: few
v_gene: TRBV29-1
j_gene: TRBJ1-2
CDR3nt: TGCAGCGTAAGACAGGGGGGCGGCTACACCTTC
CDR3aa: CSVRQGGGYTF

d_gene: TRBD2
abundance: few
v_gene: TRBV7-9
j_gene: TRBJ2-3
CDR3nt: TGTGCCAGCAGCGGGACTAGCGGGAGGGATACGCAGTATTTT
CDR3aa: CASSGTSGRDTQYF

d_gene: TRBD1
abundance: many
v_gene: TRBV5-1
j_gene: TRBJ2-2
CDR3nt: TGCGCCAGCAGCCCTTGGACAGGAACCGGGGAGCTGTTTTTT
CDR3aa: CASSPWTGTGELFF

d_gene: TRBD2
abundance: .
v_gene: TRBV19
j_gene: TRBJ2-7
CDR3nt: TGTGCCAGTAGTATCGGGACTAGCGGGGAATACGAGCAGTACTTC
CDR3aa: CASSIGTSGEYEQYF

d_gene: .
abundance: .
v_gene: TRBV5-4
j_gene: TRBJ2-1
CDR3nt: TGTGCCAGCAGCACATCCGGGAACCAGGGGGGGAATCAGTTCTTC
CDR3aa: CASSTSGNQGGNQFF

d_gene: TRBD2
abundance: few
v_gene: TRBV4-2
j_gene: TRBJ2-2
CDR3nt: TGTGCCAGCAGTCCCTTCGGGGGGGGCATCCCCGGGGAGCTGTTTTTT
CDR3aa: CASSPFGGGIPGELFF

d_gene: .
abundance: few
v_gene: TRBV20-1
j_gene: TRBJ1-4
CDR3nt: TGCAGTGCTAGTCCCCCCGGAGGGGGTGAAAAACTGTTTTTT
CDR3aa: CSASPPGGGEKLFF

d_gene: TRBD1
abundance: .
v_gene: TRBV10-3
j_gene: TRBJ2-1
CDR3nt: TGTGCCATCAGGGAGGGACAGGGCGACTACAATGAGCAGTTCTTC
CDR3aa: CAIREGQGDYNEQFF

d_gene: .
abundance: few
v_gene: TRBV6-6
j_gene: TRBJ2-3
CDR3nt: TGTGCCAGCAGTGCCCGTGGGTGGGGAACAGATACGCAGTATTTT
CDR3aa: CASSARGWGTDTQYF

d_gene: TRBD2
abundance: few
v_gene: TRBV7-2
j_gene: TRBJ2-3
CDR3nt: TGTGCCAGCAGCTTGTTTCCTAGCGGGGGCCCTAGCACAGATACGCAGTATTTT
CDR3aa: CASSLFPSGGPSTDTQYF

d_gene: .
abundance: few
v_gene: TRBV9
j_gene: TRBJ2-1
CDR3nt: TGTGCCAGCAGCCCGCGCTCCCTTACCCCTACAGATGAGCAGTTCTTC
CDR3aa: CASSPRSLTPTDEQFF

d_gene: .
abundance: many
v_gene: TRBV15
j_gene: TRBJ1-6
CDR3nt: TGTGCCACCAGCAGAGCTCCGAGACGGGATAATTCACCCCTCCACTTT
CDR3aa: CATSRAPRRDNSPLHF

d_gene: .
abundance: many
v_gene: TRBV5-4
j_gene: TRBJ2-1
CDR3nt: TGTGCCAGCAGCTTGACGGATGAGCAGTTCTTC
CDR3aa: CASSLTDEQFF

d_gene: .
abundance: few
v_gene: TRBV3-1
j_gene: TRBJ2-5
CDR3nt: TGTGCCAGCAGCCAGGGAGCGACCCAGTACTTC
CDR3aa: CASSQGATQYF

d_gene: .
abundance: few
v_gene: TRBV12-5
j_gene: TRBJ2-2
CDR3nt: TGTGCTAGTGGTTTGTGGGTTACCGGGGAGCTGTTTTTT
CDR3aa: CASGLWVTGELFF

d_gene: .
abundance: .
v_gene: TRBV13
j_gene: TRBJ2-1
CDR3nt: TGTGCCAGCCTGCGAGGGGCGGGCAATGAGCAGTTCTTC
CDR3aa: CASLRGAGNEQFF

d_gene: .
abundance: .
v_gene: TRBV7-3
j_gene: TRBJ2-3
CDR3nt: TGTGCCAGCCAGGACTTAAGGGCAGATACGCAGTATTTT
CDR3aa: CASQDLRADTQYF

d_gene: .
abundance: few
v_gene: TRBV4-2
j_gene: TRBJ1-5
CDR3nt: TGTGCCAGCAGCCAAGGGGTGGTCAACCAGCCCCAGCATTTT
CDR3aa: CASSQGVVNQPQHF

d_gene: TRBD1
abundance: few
v_gene: TRBV7-2
j_gene: TRBJ1-4
CDR3nt: TGTGCCAGCAGCTTATGGGGACAGATCCTAAATGAAAAACTGTTTTTT
CDR3aa: CASSLWGQILNEKLFF

d_gene: .
abundance: few
v_gene: TRBV4-3
j_gene: TRBJ2-3
CDR3nt: TGCGCCAGCAGCCTCCTAGGCTCTAGCGATTCACCAGATACGCAGTATTTT
CDR3aa: CASSLLGSSDSPDTQYF

d_gene: .
abundance: .
v_gene: TRBV20-1
j_gene: TRBJ2-1
CDR3nt: TGCAGTGCTAGGGCCACAGGGAATGAGCAGTTCTTC
CDR3aa: CSARATGNEQFF

d_gene: .
abundance: few
v_gene: TRBV10-3
j_gene: TRBJ2-2
CDR3nt: TGTGCCATCAGTGGCCGCGGCAGGGAGTACACCGGGGAGCTGTTTTTT
CDR3aa: CAISGRGREYTGELFF

d_gene: TRBD1
abundance: few
v_gene: TRBV6-1
j_gene: TRBJ2-7
CDR3nt: TGTGCCAGCAGTGGGGACTCTCGGGACAGGGGATTTAGCTACGAGCAGTACTTC
CDR3aa: CASSGDSRDRGFSYEQYF

d_gene: .
abundance: many
v_gene: TRBV4-3
j_gene: TRBJ2-3
CDR3nt: TGCGCCAGCAGCCAATCGGGGTTCACAGATACGCAGTATTTT
CDR3aa: CASSQSGFTDTQYF

d_gene: .
abundance: .
v_gene: TRBV11-2
j_gene: TRBJ2-2
CDR3nt: TGTGCCAGCAGCTTAGGGAATCCGAACACCGGGGAGCTGTTTTTT
CDR3aa: CASSLGNPNTGELFF

d_gene: TRBD1
abundance: many
v_gene: TRBV5-6
j_gene: TRBJ2-2
CDR3nt: TGTGCCAGCAGCTTTCGTAGGGACAGCCGAGGCGGGGAGCTGTTTTTT
CDR3aa: CASSFRRDSRGGELFF

d_gene: .
abundance: many
v_gene: TRBV7-2
j_gene: TRBJ2-1
CDR3nt: TGTGCCAGCAGCCCAAGGGGAAGTTACAATGAGCAGTTCTTC
CDR3aa: CASSPRGSYNEQFF

d_gene: .
abundance: few
v_gene: TRBV28
j_gene: TRBJ2-2
CDR3nt: TGTGCCAGCAGTTTCCTCGACGGTCGGAGCGGGGAGCTGTTTTTT
CDR3aa: CASSFLDGRSGELFF

d_gene: .
abundance: .
v_gene: TRBV4-3
j_gene: TRBJ2-2
CDR3nt: TGCGCCAGCAGCCAACTCGGCGCCGGGGAGCTGTTTTTT
CDR3aa: CASSQLGAGELFF

d_gene: TRBD2
abundance: .
v_gene: TRBV5-1
j_gene: TRBJ2-3
CDR3nt: TGCGCCAGCACGCCGACTAGCGGCACAGATACGCAGTATTTT
CDR3aa: CASTPTSGTDTQYF

d_gene: .
abundance: few
v_gene: TRBV4-3
j_gene: TRBJ1-5
CDR3nt: TGCGCCAGCAGCCAAGACCCTGGGGCTGAGGGTCAGCCCCAGCATTTT
CDR3aa: CASSQDPGAEGQPQHF

d_gene: .
abundance: .
v_gene: TRBV29-1
j_gene: TRBJ1-2
CDR3nt: TGCAGCGTTGAAGATCCCCGACGGGGTAACTATGGCTACACCTTC
CDR3aa: CSVEDPRRGNYGYTF

d_gene: .
abundance: many
v_gene: TRBV7-8
j_gene: TRBJ2-3
CDR3nt: TGTGCCAGCAGCCCGTTAAGAGATACGCAGTATTTT
CDR3aa: CASSPLRDTQYF

d_gene: TRBD1
abundance: .
v_gene: TRBV6-5
j_gene: TRBJ1-1
CDR3nt: TGTGCCAGCAGACGAAACAGACAGGGGAACACTGAAGCTTTCTTT
CDR3aa: CASRRNRQGNTEAFF

d_gene: .
abundance: .
v_gene: TRBV6-2/TRBV6-3
j_gene: TRBJ1-3
CDR3nt: TGTGCCAGCAGTTCAGTAAAGAAAAGCTCTGGAAACACCATATATTTT
CDR3aa: CASSSVKKSSGNTIYF

d_gene: .
abundance: .
v_gene: TRBV7-3
j_gene: TRBJ2-3
CDR3nt: TGTGCCAGCAGCCCCGGTCTGGCCCCCACGGATACGCAGTATTTT
CDR3aa: CASSPGLAPTDTQYF

d_gene: .
abundance: .
v_gene: TRBV3-1
j_gene: TRBJ2-7
CDR3nt: TGTGCCAGCAGCCAAGCAGGGACATCCTACGAGCAGTACTTC
CDR3aa: CASSQAGTSYEQYF